The TCR beta chain under discussion was sequenced for a study of OX40 agonist ivuxolimab in advanced cancers. In the study overall: Patients in dose escalation had liver, melanoma, kidney or head and neck cancers.

CDR3 length equals 14 residues. Trimming took 5 bases from V and 8 from J; bases not matched to a gene: 10. Per germline, CDR1 SGHTA and CDR2 FQGTGA. Method: immunoSEQ multiplex PCR; TCRdb's copy keeps in-frame clones and lacks some. This table holds around 67,000 clones, approximately 80% found once. The clonotype was recovered from an adult with an advanced solid tumor such as melanoma, head and neck, liver or kidney cancer. Sequencing used CD4+ or CD8+ T cells sorted from blood, obtained in a trial of the OX40 agonist ivuxolimab. The chain couples TRBV7-3 to TRBJ1-2; 8 bases align to TRBD1. The CDR3 nucleotides are TGTGCCAGCAGCCTTGACAGGGGAGGTGACGGCTACACCTTC. As protein: CASSLDRGGDGYTF.